The 14 T cell receptor beta chains below all came from one sample that was sequenced in a study of T cell responses to AZD1222 COVID-19 vaccine. The assay was immunoSEQ multiplex PCR, and TCRdb's table has in-frame clones only and misses some. The data contain around 100,000 clones, around 92% of them singletons. This material consisted of peripheral blood, taken on day 0 of AZD1222 vaccination. Receptors originate from an adult in good health.

The chain links TRBV11-1 to TRBJ1-2; 8 bases agree with TRBD1. J was trimmed by 7 bases and V by 5 bases; bases with no gene match: 12. Germline CDR1 SGHAT, CDR2 FQDESV (reference sequence). The CDR3 sequence is 15 residues long. The CDR3 DNA sequence: TGTGCCAGCAGCCCAGACCCAGGGGGCGGCGGTGGCTACACCTTC. Translating gives CASSPDPGGGGGYTF.

V gene TRBV11-2 combines with J gene TRBJ1-5; D is unresolved. The CDR3 loop spans 13 amino acids. Trimming took 2 bases from V and 5 from J, leaving 7 bases between them. The germline gives CDR1 SGHAT, CDR2 FQNNGV. The CDR3 region has the DNA TGTGCCAGCAGCTTATTTGCTGATCAGCCCCAGCATTTT. This translates into CASSLFADQPQHF.

The chain employs TRBV6-5 and TRBJ2-1; D unresolved. The CDR3 is 14 amino acids. Trimming stripped 0 bases from V and 1 base from J, with 4 bases between. Germline assignment: CDR1 MNHEY and CDR2 SVGAGI. CDR3 in DNA: TGTGCCAGCAGTTACTCTTTTTCCTACAATGAGCAGTTCTTC. It specifies CASSYSFSYNEQFF.

This clone was observed a few times. The V and J genes are TRBV23-1 and TRBJ1-5; D unclear. TRBV23-1 has ORF status, its function being uncertain. CDR3 length: 16 amino acids. Trimming removed 7 bases from V and 0 bases from J, with 16 bases in between. The CDR3 here is CASTLAEGYSNQPQHF. In DNA form, the CDR3 reads TGCGCCAGCACCCTCGCCGAGGGTTATAGCAATCAGCCCCAGCATTTT.

This chain links TRBV13 with TRBJ2-4; a weak D match, TRBD2 (8 bases). Germline values: CDR1 PRHDT, CDR2 FYEKMQ (reference sequence). The CDR3 extends over 14 amino acids. Deletions cut 7 bases from V and 9 bases from J, with 19 bases between. The CDR3 spells CASTLGDSGGIQYF. The CDR3 DNA reads as TGTGCCAGCACCCTAGGGGACAGCGGGGGCATTCAGTACTTC. The full variable domain, rest sourced from reference TRBV13 and TRBJ2-4, is AAGVIQSPRHLIKEKRETATLKCYPIPRHDTVYWYQQGPGQDPQFLISFYEKMQSDKGSIPDRFSAQQFSDYHSELNMSSLELGDSALYFCASTLGDSGGIQYFGAGTRLSVL.

This clone was picked up one time. The chain couples TRBV28 to TRBJ1-5; D is uncertain. The ends were cut back, 6 bases at V and 2 bases at J, with 11 bases in the middle. The germline gives CDR1 MDHEN, CDR2 SYDVKM. The CDR3 extends over 14 amino acids. Written as DNA, the CDR3 is TGTGCCAGCAGAGACCCGGGAGGCAATCAGCCCCAGCATTTT. Amino acid sequence: CASRDPGGNQPQHF.

This chain's CDR3 is CASSQLPGVETQYF. CDR3 in DNA: TGCGCCAGCAGCCAACTTCCTGGCGTTGAGACCCAGTACTTC. The rearrangement joins TRBV10-1 to TRBJ2-5, with D unclear. This CDR3 is built from 14 residues. Germline V gene sequence: CDR1 WNHNN, CDR2 SYGVQD (reference sequence). The ends were cut back, 6 bases at V and 5 bases at J, with 16 bases in the middle.

The genes are TRBV18 and TRBJ1-4, with 9 nucleotides matching TRBD1. The CDR3 has 14 residues. Germline V lookup: CDR1 KGHSH, CDR2 LQKENI. Trimming at V came to 6 bases and at J to 8 bases, leaving 7 bases not matched to a gene. As DNA, the CDR3 is TGTGCCAGCTCTTCGGACAGGGGAAACGAAAAACTGTTTTTT. Translated: CASSSDRGNEKLFF.

V usage is TRBV27 and J usage is TRBJ2-6, with 11 bases fitting TRBD1. This CDR3 contains 17 residues. V lost 3 bases, J lost 5 bases, and 6 bases stayed unmatched. Germline V gene lookup returns CDR1 MNHEY and CDR2 SMNVEV (reference sequence). Here the CDR3 reads CASSFGQGAKRANVLTF. CDR3 DNA: TGTGCCAGCAGTTTTGGACAGGGGGCCAAAAGGGCCAACGTCCTGACTTTC. Filled out from reference TRBV27 and TRBJ2-6, the complete variable domain reads EAQVTQNPRYLITVTGKKLTVTCSQNMNHEYMSWYRQDPGLGLRQIYYSMNVEVTDKGDVPEGYKVSRKEKRNFPLILESPSPNQTSLYFCASSFGQGAKRANVLTFGAGSRLTVL.

Concerning this clone itself: This sample includes further DNA sequences coding for the same CDR3. The chain joins TRBV18 to TRBJ2-2; tentatively, D is TRBD2 (6 bases). There are 13 residues in the CDR3. Per germline, CDR1 KGHSH and CDR2 LQKENI. Trimming removed 3 bases at V and 8 bases at J, with 10 bases between. The CDR3 DNA reads TGTGCCAGCTCACCGGGCGGGACGGGGGAGCTGTTTTTT. This encodes CASSPGGTGELFF. The variable domain in full, with the rest retrieved from reference TRBV18 and TRBJ2-2, is NAGVMQNPRHLVRRRGQEARLRCSPMKGHSHVYWYRQLPEEGLKFMVYLQKENIIDESGMPKERFSAEFPKEGPSILRIQQVVRGDSAAYFCASSPGGTGELFFGEGSRLTVL.

The chain recombines TRBV30 with TRBJ2-3; maybe TRBD2 (6 bases). Germline CDR1 and CDR2: GTSNPN and SVGIG (reference sequence). Between the trimmed V and J ends, which lost 2 bases and 3 bases, there was a span of 18 bases. This CDR3 contains 16 residues. The chain's CDR3 is CAWSYGPGTSTDTQYF. CDR3 in DNA: TGTGCCTGGAGTTACGGCCCCGGGACTTCGACAGATACGCAGTATTTT.

The chain joins TRBV7-2 to TRBJ2-7; tentatively, D is TRBD1 (5 bases). Trimming removed 7 bases at V and 5 bases at J, with 18 bases between. CDR1 is SGHTA and CDR2 is FQGNSA in the germline V gene. This CDR3 is 14 amino acids long. The CDR3 loop reads CASTLGVGPNEQYF. The CDR3 DNA is TGTGCCAGCACCCTCGGAGTGGGGCCTAACGAGCAGTACTTC.

The rearrangement links TRBV7-9 to TRBJ2-3, with D possibly being TRBD1 (5 bases). The V end was cut by 1 base, the J end by 2 bases, with 13 bases between. The CDR3 is 16 amino acids. The V gene's germline CDR1 is SEHNR and CDR2 FQNEAQ (reference sequence). CDR3 in DNA: TGTGCCAGCAGCTTAGGCCACAGGACCCACACAGATACGCAGTATTTT. Amino acid sequence: CASSLGHRTHTDTQYF. The variable domain in full, completed from reference TRBV7-9 and TRBJ2-3, reads DTGVSQNPRHKITKRGQNVTFRCDPISEHNRLYWYRQTLGQGPEFLTYFQNEAQLEKSRLLSDRFSAERPKGSFSTLEIQRTEQGDSAMYLCASSLGHRTHTDTQYFGPGTRLTVL.

The chain links TRBV28 to TRBJ2-1, with 9 positions matching TRBD2. Germline V gene lookup returns CDR1 MDHEN and CDR2 SYDVKM. J lost 8 bases, V lost 0 bases, and 5 bases had no gene match. CDR3 length: 15 amino acids. The DNA for the CDR3 is TGTGCCAGCAGTTTATGGGCTAGCGGGAAACATGAGCAGTTCTTC. It encodes CASSLWASGKHEQFF.